This note documents a single T cell receptor (beta chain) sequence. Antigen specificity is unknown. V lost 4 bases, J lost 2 bases, and 3 bases stayed unmatched. This CDR3 has 14 amino acids. CDR1 is SGHRS, CDR2 YFSETQ, per germline. This sample is part of a study of T cells after yellow fever vaccination. Points from the study as a whole: Weaker overall was a secondary response that nonetheless peaked faster, on day 5 versus 15. Contaminants from the bulk population, in the form of abundant clonotypes, could be found in FACS-sorted repertoires.

TCRdb independently ran MiXCR on the 5' RACE reads; one entry per CDR3 protein. The sample yields 350,000 to 550,000 distinct CDR3 sequences, 18% seen once. The gene calls are TRBV5-1 and TRBJ2-7; TRBD1 matches 10 bases. The TCR was taken from a man aged 18 to 35 who received the YFV17D yellow fever vaccine. The sequencing used PBMCs, collected before the yellow fever booster vaccination. The CDR3: CASSPGTGAYEQYV. The CDR3 coding sequence is TGCGCCAGCAGCCCAGGGACAGGGGCCTACGAGCAGTACGTC.